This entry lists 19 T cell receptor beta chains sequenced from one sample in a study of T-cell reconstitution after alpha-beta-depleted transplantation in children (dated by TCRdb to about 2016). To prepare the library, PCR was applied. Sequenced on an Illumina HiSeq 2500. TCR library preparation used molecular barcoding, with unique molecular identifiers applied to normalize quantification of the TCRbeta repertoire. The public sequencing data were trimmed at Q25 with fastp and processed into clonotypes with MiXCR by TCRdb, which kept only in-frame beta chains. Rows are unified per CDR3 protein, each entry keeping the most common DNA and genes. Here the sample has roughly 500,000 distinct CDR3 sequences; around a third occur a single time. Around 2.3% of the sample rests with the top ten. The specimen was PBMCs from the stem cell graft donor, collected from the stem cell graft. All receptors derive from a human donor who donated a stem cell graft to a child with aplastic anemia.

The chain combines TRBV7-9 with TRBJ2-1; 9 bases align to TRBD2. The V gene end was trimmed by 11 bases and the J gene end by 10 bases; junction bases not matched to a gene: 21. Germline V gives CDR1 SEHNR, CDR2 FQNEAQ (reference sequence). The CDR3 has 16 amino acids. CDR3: CAFTDGGRARRVEQFF. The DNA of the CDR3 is TGTGCCTTTACGGACGGCGGGAGGGCTCGGAGAGTCGAGCAGTTCTTC. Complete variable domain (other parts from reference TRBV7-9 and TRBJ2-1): DTGVSQNPRHKITKRGQNVTFRCDPISEHNRLYWYRQTLGQGPEFLTYFQNEAQLEKSRLLSDRFSAERPKGSFSTLEIQRTEQGDSAMYLCAFTDGGRARRVEQFFGPGTRLTVL.

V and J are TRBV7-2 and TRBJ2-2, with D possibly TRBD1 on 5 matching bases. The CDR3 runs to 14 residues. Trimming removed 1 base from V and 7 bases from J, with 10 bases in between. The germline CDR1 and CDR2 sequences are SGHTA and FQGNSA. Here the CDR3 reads CASSLGRALGELFF. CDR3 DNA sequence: TGTGCCAGCAGCTTAGGCAGGGCTCTCGGGGAGCTGTTTTTT.

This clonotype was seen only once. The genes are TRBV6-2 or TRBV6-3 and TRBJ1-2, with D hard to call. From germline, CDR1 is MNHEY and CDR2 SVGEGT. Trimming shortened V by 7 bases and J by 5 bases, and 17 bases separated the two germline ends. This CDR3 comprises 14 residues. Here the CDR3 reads CASTQPADGYGYTF. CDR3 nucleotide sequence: TGTGCCAGCACCCAACCCGCGGACGGTTATGGCTACACCTTC.

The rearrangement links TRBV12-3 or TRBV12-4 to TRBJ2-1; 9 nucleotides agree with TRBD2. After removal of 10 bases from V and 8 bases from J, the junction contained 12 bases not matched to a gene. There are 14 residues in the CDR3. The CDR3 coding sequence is TGTGCCACCCAGTCGGGACTAGCAGTCGATGAGCAGTTCTTC. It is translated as CATQSGLAVDEQFF.

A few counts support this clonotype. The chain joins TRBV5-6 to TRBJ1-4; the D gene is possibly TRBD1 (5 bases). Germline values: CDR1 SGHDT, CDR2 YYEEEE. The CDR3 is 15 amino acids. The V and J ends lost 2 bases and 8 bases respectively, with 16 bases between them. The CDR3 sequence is CASSFGRGAGEKLFF. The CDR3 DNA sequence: TGTGCCAGCAGCTTCGGTCGAGGGGCAGGGGAAAAACTGTTTTTT. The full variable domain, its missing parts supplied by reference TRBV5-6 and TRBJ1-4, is DAGVTQSPTHLIKTRGQQVTLRCSPKSGHDTVSWYQQALGQGPQFIFQYYEEEERQRGNFPDRFSGHQFPNYSSELNVNALLLGDSALYLCASSFGRGAGEKLFFGSGTQLSVL.

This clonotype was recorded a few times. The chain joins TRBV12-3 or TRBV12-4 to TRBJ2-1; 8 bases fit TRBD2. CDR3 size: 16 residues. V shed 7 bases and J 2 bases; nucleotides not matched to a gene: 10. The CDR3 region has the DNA TGTGCCAGCAACGGACTAGCCCAGAGTCCCTACAATGAGCAGTTCTTC. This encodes CASNGLAQSPYNEQFF.

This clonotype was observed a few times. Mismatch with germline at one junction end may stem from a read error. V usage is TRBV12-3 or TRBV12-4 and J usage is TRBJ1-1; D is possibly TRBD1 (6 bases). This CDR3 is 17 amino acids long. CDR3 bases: TGTGCCACCAGTACAGGGAAGGGGAGTTGGATGAACACTGAAGCTTTCTTT. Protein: CATSTGKGSWMNTEAFF.

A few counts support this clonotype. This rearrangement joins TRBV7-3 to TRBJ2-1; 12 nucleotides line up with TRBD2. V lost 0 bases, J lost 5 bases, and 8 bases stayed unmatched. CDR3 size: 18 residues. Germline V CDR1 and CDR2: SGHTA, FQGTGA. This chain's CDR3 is CASSLTIGLAGTNNEQFF. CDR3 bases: TGTGCCAGCAGCTTAACGATAGGACTAGCGGGAACAAACAATGAGCAGTTCTTC.

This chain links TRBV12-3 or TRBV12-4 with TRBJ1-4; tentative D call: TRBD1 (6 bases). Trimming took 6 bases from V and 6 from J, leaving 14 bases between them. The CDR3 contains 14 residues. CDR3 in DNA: TGTGCCAGCAGGCCGGGACAACGAGATGAAAAACTGTTTTTT. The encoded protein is CASRPGQRDEKLFF.

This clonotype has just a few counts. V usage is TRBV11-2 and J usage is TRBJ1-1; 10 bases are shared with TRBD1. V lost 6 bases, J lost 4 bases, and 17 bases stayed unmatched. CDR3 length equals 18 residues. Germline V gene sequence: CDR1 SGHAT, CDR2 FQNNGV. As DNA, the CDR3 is TGTGCCAGCAGTATACGTGGTGGGACAGGGGCCAAGGGCACTGAAGCTTTCTTT. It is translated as CASSIRGGTGAKGTEAFF.

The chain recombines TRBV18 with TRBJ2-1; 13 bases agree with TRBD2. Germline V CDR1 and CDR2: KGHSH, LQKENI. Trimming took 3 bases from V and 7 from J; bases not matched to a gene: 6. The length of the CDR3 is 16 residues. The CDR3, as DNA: TGTGCCAGCTCACCGACTAGCGGGAGGCCGGGGAATGAGCAGTTCTTC. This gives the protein CASSPTSGRPGNEQFF.

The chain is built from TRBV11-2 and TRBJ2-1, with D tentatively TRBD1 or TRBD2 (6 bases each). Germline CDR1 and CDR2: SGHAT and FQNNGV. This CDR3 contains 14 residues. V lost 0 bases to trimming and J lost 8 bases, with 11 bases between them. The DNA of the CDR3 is TGTGCCAGCAGCTTAGATAGGGGGGCCGATGAGCAGTTCTTC. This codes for CASSLDRGADEQFF.

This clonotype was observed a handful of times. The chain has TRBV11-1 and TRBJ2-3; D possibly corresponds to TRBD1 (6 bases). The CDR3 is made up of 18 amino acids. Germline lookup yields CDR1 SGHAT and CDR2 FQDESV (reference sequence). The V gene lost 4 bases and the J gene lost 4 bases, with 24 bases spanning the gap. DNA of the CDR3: TGTGCCAGCAGCTCCATTCTGGGGGCCGGGCCAACCCCAGATACGCAGTATTTT. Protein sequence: CASSSILGAGPTPDTQYF.

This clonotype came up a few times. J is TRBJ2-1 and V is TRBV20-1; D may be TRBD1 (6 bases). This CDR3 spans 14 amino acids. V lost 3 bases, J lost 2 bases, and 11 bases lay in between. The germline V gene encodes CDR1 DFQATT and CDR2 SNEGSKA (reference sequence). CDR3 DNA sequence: TGCAGTGCTAGGGGACAACTCACCTACAATGAGCAGTTCTTC. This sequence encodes CSARGQLTYNEQFF.

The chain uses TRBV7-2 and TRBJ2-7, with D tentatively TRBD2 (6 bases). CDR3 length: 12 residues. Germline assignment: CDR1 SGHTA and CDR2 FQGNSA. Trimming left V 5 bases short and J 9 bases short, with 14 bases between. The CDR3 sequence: CASSLRGGGQYF. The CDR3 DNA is TGTGCCAGCAGCCTGCGGGGAGGAGGGCAGTACTTC.

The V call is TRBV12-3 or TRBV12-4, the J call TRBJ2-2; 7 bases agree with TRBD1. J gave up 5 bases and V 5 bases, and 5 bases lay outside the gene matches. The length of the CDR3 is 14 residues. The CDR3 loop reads CASSRQGMTGELFF. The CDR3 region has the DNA TGTGCCAGCAGTAGACAGGGAATGACCGGGGAGCTGTTTTTT.

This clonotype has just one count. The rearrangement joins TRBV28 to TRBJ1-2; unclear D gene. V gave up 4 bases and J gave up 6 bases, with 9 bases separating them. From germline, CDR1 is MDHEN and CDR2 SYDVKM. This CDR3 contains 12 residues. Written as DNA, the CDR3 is TGTGCCAGCAGTTCCCTACCACATGGCTACACCTTC. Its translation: CASSSLPHGYTF.

The DNA for the CDR3 is TGTGCCAGCAGCTCGGGACAGGCGGAGACCCAGTACTTC. Translating gives CASSSGQAETQYF. The chain is built from TRBV5-6 and TRBJ2-5; 8 bases align to TRBD1. The germline V gene has CDR1 SGHDT and CDR2 YYEEEE. The CDR3 runs to 13 residues. Germline trimming cut 3 bases from V and 5 bases from J; bases unmatched to any gene: 3.

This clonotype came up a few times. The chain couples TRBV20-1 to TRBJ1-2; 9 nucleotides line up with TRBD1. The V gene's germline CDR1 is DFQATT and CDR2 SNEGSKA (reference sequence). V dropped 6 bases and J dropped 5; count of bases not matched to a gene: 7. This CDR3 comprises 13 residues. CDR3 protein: CSAGSTGGYGYTF. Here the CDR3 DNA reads TGCAGTGCCGGATCGACAGGGGGATATGGCTACACCTTC.